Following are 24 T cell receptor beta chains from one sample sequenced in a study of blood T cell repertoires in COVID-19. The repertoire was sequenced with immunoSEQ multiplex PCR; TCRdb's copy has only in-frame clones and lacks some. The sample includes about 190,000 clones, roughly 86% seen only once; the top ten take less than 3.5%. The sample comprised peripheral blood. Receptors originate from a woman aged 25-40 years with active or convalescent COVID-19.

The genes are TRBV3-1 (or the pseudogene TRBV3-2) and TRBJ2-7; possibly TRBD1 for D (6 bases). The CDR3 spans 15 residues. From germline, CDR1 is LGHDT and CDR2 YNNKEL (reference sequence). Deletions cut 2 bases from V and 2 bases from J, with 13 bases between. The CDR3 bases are TGTGCCAGCAGCCAATCAGGGGACAACCCCTACGAGCAGTACTTC. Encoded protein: CASSQSGDNPYEQYF.

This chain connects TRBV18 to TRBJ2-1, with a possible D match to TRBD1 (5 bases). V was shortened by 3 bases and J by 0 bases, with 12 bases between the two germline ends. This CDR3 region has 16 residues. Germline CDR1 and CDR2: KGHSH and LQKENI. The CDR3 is CASSPLDSYSYNEQFF. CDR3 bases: TGTGCCAGCTCACCCCTTGACAGCTACTCCTACAATGAGCAGTTCTTC.

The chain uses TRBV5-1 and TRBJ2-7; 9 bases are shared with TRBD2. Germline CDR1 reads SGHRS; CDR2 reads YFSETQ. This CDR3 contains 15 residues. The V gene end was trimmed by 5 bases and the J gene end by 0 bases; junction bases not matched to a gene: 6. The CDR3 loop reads CASRIAGEISYEQYF. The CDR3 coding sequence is TGCGCCAGCAGGATAGCGGGGGAAATCTCCTACGAGCAGTACTTC.

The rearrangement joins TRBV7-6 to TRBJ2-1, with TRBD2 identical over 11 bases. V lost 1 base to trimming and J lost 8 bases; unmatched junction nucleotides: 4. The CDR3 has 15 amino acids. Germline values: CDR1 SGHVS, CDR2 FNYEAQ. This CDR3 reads CASSLGLAGTHEQFF. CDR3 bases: TGTGCCAGCAGCTTAGGACTAGCGGGGACCCATGAGCAGTTCTTC.

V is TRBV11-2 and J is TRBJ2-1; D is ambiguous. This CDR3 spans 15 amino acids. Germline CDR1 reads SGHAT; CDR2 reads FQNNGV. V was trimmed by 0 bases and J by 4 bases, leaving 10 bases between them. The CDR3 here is CASSLDLGQYNEQFF. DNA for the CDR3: TGTGCCAGCAGCTTAGATCTGGGCCAGTACAATGAGCAGTTCTTC. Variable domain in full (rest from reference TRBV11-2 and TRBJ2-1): EAGVAQSPRYKIIEKRQSVAFWCNPISGHATLYWYQQILGQGPKLLIQFQNNGVVDDSQLPKDRFSAERLKGVDSTLKIQPAKLEDSAVYLCASSLDLGQYNEQFFGPGTRLTVL.

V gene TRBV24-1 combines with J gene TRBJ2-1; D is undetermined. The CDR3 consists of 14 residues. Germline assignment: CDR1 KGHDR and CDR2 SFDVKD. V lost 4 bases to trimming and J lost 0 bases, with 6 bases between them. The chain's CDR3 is CATSDPVSYNEQFF. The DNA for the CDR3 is TGTGCCACCAGTGACCCCGTCTCCTACAATGAGCAGTTCTTC.

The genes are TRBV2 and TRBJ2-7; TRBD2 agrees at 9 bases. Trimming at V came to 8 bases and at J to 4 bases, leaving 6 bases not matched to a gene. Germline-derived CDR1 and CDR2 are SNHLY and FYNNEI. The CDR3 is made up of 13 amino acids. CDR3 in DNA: TGTGCCAGCTCACTAGCGGGTGGGTACGAGCAGTACTTC. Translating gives CASSLAGGYEQYF.

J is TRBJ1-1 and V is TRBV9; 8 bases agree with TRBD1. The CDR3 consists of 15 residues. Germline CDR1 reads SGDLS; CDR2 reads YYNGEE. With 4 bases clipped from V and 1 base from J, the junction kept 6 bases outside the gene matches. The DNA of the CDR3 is TGTGCCAGCAGCCCTAGGGGACAGGCGAACACTGAAGCTTTCTTT. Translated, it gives CASSPRGQANTEAFF.

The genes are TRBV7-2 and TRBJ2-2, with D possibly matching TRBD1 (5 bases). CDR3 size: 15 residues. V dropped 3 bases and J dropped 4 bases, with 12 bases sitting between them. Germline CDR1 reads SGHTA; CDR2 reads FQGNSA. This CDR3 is CASSFTRALTGELFF. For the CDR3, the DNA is TGTGCCAGCAGCTTCACCAGGGCCCTCACCGGGGAGCTGTTTTTT.

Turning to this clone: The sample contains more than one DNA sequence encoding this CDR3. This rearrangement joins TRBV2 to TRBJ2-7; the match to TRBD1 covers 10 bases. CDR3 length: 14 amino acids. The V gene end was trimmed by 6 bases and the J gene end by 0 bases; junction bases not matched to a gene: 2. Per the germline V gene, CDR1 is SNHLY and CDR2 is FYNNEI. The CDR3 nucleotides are TGTGCCAGCAGCCGGGACAGGGGCTCCTACGAGCAGTACTTC. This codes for CASSRDRGSYEQYF.

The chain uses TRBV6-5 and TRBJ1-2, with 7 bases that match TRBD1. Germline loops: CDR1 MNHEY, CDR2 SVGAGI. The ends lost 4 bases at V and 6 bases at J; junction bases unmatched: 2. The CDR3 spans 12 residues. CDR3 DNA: TGTGCCAGCAGTTTGGACAGGAATGGCTACACCTTC. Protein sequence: CASSLDRNGYTF.

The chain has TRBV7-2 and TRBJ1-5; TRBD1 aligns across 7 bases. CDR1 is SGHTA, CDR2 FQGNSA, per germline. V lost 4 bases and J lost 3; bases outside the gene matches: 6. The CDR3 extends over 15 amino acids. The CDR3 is CASSWGQSPNQPQHF. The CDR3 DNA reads TGTGCCAGCAGCTGGGGACAGTCCCCCAATCAGCCCCAGCATTTT.

The CDR3 DNA follows: TGTGCCAGCAGCTTAGGCAGGGTTTACACTGAAGCTTTCTTT. Translated: CASSLGRVYTEAFF. V is TRBV7-9 and J is TRBJ1-1; tentatively, D is TRBD1 (5 bases). V was clipped by 1 base and J by 3 bases, with 9 bases between them. Germline CDR1 and CDR2: SEHNR and FQNEAQ (reference sequence). The CDR3 loop spans 14 amino acids.

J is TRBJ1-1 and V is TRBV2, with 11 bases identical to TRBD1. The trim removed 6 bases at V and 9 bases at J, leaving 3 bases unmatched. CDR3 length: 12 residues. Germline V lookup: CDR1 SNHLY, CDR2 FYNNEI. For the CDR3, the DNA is TGTGCCAGCAGCGCGGACAGGGGGCAAGCTTTCTTT. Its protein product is CASSADRGQAFF.

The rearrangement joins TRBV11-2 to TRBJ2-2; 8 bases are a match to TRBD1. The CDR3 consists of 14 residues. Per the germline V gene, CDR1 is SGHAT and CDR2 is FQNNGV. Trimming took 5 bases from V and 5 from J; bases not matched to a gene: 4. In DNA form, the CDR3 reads TGTGCCAGCAGCCTAAGACAGGGGACCGGGGAGCTGTTTTTT. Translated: CASSLRQGTGELFF.

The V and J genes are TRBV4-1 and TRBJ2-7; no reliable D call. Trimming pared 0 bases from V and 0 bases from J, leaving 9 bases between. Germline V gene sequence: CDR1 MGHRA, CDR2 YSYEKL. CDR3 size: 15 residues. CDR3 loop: CASSQDHWSSYEQYF. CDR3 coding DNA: TGCGCCAGCAGCCAAGACCACTGGAGCTCCTACGAGCAGTACTTC.

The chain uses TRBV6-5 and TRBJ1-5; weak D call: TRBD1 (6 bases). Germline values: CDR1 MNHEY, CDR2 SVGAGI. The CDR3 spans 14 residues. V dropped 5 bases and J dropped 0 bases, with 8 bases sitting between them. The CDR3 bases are TGTGCCAGCAGTCGCAGGGGTAGCAATCAGCCCCAGCATTTT. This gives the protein CASSRRGSNQPQHF.

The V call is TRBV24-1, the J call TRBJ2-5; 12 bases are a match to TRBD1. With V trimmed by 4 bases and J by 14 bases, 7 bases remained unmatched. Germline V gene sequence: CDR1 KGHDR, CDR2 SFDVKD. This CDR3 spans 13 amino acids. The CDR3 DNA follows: TGTGCCACCAGTGACCCGGGACAGGGGGCGAGCTACTTC. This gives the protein CATSDPGQGASYF.

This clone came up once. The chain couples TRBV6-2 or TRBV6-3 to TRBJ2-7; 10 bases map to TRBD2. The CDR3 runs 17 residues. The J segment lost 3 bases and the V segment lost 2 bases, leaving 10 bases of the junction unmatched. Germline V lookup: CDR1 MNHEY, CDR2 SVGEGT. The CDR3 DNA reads TGTGCCAGCAGTTACCAAGCGGGAGCGGGAGGGGTCTACGAGCAGTACTTC. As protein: CASSYQAGAGGVYEQYF.

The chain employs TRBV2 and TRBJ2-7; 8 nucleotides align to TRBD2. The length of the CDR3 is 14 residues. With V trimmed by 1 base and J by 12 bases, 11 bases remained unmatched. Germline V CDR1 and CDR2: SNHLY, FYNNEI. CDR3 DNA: TGTGCCAGCAGTGAAGTGGGCGGGAGGCTATCTAGGTACTTC. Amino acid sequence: CASSEVGGRLSRYF.

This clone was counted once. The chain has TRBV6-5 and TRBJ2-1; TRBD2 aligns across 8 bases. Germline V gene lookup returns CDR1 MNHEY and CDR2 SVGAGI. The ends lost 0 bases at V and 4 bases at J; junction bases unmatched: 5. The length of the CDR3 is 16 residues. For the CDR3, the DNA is TGTGCCAGCAGTTACTCGGGTAGCGGGGAATACAATGAGCAGTTCTTC. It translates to CASSYSGSGEYNEQFF.

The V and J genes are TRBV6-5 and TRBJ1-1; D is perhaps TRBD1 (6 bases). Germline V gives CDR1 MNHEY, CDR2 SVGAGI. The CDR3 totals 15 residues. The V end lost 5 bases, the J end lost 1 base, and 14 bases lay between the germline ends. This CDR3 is CASSPPGTRNTEAFF. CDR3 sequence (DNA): TGTGCCAGCAGTCCCCCAGGGACACGGAACACTGAAGCTTTCTTT.

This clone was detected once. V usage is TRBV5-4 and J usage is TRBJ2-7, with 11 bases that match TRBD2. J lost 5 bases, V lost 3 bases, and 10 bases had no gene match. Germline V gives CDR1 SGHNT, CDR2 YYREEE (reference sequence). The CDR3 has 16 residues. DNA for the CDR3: TGTGCCAGCAGCTCCCTCTATAGCGGGAGGGCCAACGAGCAGTACTTC. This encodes CASSSLYSGRANEQYF.

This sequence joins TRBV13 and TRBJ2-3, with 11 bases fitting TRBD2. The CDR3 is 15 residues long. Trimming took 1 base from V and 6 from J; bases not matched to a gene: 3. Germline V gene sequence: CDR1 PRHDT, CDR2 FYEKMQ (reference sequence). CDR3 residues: CASSLASGRMDTQYF. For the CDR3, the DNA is TGTGCCAGCAGCTTAGCTAGCGGGAGGATGGATACGCAGTATTTT.